This T cell receptor beta chain was observed in a study of shared clonotypes between healthy human individuals. Generated by immunoSEQ multiplex PCR, the TCRdb table keeps only in-frame clones and is missing some. The sample consists of 2 million to 2.5 million clones, roughly 92% of them appearing once. Per germline, CDR1 MNHEY and CDR2 SVGAGI. J lost 8 bases, V lost 6 bases, and 2 bases had no gene match. The CDR3 is 13 amino acids. The TCR sequence derives from a man aged 18-30 years in good health. Some clones in this sample may be carry-over from other donors' samples. The chain employs TRBV6-5 and TRBJ2-2, with 11 bases aligning to TRBD2. Sequenced input: naive CD4+ T cells from PBMCs. Subset here: CD45RA+ positively selected. The CDR3 reads CASSTSGRGELFF. The CDR3 nucleotides read TGTGCCAGCAGCACTAGCGGGAGAGGGGAGCTGTTTTTT.